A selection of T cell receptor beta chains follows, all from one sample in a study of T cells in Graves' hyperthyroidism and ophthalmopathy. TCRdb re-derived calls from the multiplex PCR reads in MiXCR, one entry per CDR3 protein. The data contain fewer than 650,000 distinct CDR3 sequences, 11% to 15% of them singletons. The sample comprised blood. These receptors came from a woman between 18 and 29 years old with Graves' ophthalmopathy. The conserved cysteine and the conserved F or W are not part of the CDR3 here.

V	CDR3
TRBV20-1	SARDSGTGELNQPQH
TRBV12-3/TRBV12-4	ASSLLRTGGYGYT
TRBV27	ASSSTAPPNYGYT
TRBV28	ATLPAGALFDEQY
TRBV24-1	ATSDFSSGSYYNEQF
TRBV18	ASSPQGMGGKLF
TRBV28	ASSFPSGRTDTQY
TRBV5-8	ASSQATGGNGSTIY
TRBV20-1	SARFFERASYNEQF
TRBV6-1	ASSENLFGESPLH
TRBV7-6	ASSLLVGGEETQY